Shown below are 23 T cell receptor beta chains from a single sample sequenced in a study of T-cell memory formation after mild COVID-19. TCRdb ran MiXCR on the 5' RACE reads and lists one entry per CDR3 protein. The repertoire holds 550,000 to 600,000 distinct CDR3 sequences, with about a fifth as singletons. Material: PBMCs or a T cell subset sorted from them (not recorded which). The receptor source for this set is an adult woman who had mild COVID-19 (a few samples of this study predate the infection). Cell type and time point are not known.

The rearrangement uses TRBV6-5 and TRBJ2-7; D is uncertain. Looked up from germline, CDR1 is MNHEY and CDR2 is SVGAGI. This CDR3 region has 15 residues. Deletions cut 0 bases from V and 5 bases from J, with 14 bases between. CDR3 residues: CASSYSKKFSNEQYF. As DNA, the CDR3 is TGTGCCAGCAGTTACTCGAAGAAGTTCTCTAACGAGCAGTACTTC.

The chain recombines TRBV20-1 with TRBJ1-6, with 8 positions matching TRBD1. Germline V lookup: CDR1 DFQATT, CDR2 SNEGSKA (reference sequence). The CDR3 is made up of 14 amino acids. Trimming cost V 6 bases and J 1 base; bases outside gene matches: 2. This CDR3 reads CSAWTGSYNSPLHF. Here the CDR3 DNA reads TGCAGTGCGTGGACAGGGTCCTATAATTCACCCCTCCACTTT.

In nucleotides, the CDR3 is TGTGCCAGCTCACCATACGCAGGGATAAATCAGCCCCAGCATTTT. The encoded protein is CASSPYAGINQPQHF. This sequence joins TRBV18 and TRBJ1-5; tentatively, D is TRBD1 (5 bases). There are 15 residues in the CDR3. Trimming cost V 2 bases and J 4 bases, with 12 bases left between them. Germline CDR1 reads KGHSH; CDR2 reads LQKENI.

In this sample, this clonotype turned up a few times. This sequence joins TRBV12-3 or TRBV12-4 and TRBJ1-1; no firm D call. The CDR3 loop spans 14 amino acids. The V and J ends lost 5 bases and 10 bases respectively, with 20 bases between them. The CDR3 spells CASSPVKRLWGAFF. The CDR3 DNA sequence: TGTGCCAGCAGTCCGGTGAAAAGGCTTTGGGGAGCTTTCTTT.

Many counts were recorded for this clonotype. The J gene is TRBJ1-1, the V gene TRBV5-1; 9 nucleotides match TRBD1. Germline V gene data show CDR1 as SGHRS and CDR2 as YFSETQ. V was clipped by 4 bases and J by 4 bases; unmatched bases: 5. This CDR3 is 14 amino acids long. CDR3 residues: CASSPGQGGTEAFF. CDR3 sequence (DNA): TGCGCCAGCAGCCCGGGACAGGGTGGCACTGAAGCTTTCTTT.

The rearrangement uses TRBV7-9 and TRBJ1-1; D possibly corresponds to TRBD1 (5 bases). Germline V CDR1 and CDR2: SEHNR, FQNEAQ (reference sequence). CDR3 length equals 15 residues. V dropped 3 bases and J dropped 11 bases, with 22 bases sitting between them. This chain's CDR3 is CASSFRVGTNDRAFF. Here the CDR3 DNA reads TGTGCCAGCAGCTTCCGAGTGGGGACTAACGATCGGGCTTTCTTT.

This chain connects TRBV6-5 to TRBJ2-2, with D perhaps TRBD1 or TRBD2 (5 bases each). Between the trimmed V and J ends, which lost 4 bases and 13 bases, there was a span of 16 bases. Germline V CDR1 and CDR2: MNHEY, SVGAGI. The CDR3 length is 13 residues. DNA of the CDR3: TGTGCCAGCAGTTCGGGACCGCGAAACAGGCTGTTTTTT. Translated, it gives CASSSGPRNRLFF.

This clonotype was counted between two and nine times. The chain joins TRBV12-3 or TRBV12-4 to TRBJ1-1; D is uncertain. V gave up 6 bases and J gave up 8 bases, with 22 bases separating them. The length of the CDR3 is 15 residues. CDR3: CASSGNSRHLLEAFF. The CDR3 DNA sequence: TGTGCCAGCAGCGGGAATTCGAGACACCTACTCGAAGCTTTCTTT.

The gene calls are TRBV6-6 and TRBJ1-3, with TRBD1 as a possible D gene (5 bases). CDR3 length equals 17 residues. CDR1 MNHNY and CDR2 SVGAGI come from the germline V gene (reference sequence). With 0 bases removed from V and 7 bases from J, the gap between germline ends came to 19 bases. The CDR3 region has the DNA TGTGCCAGCAGTTACTCGCCACGGACACAGGTCAGGAACACCATATATTTT. Translating it yields CASSYSPRTQVRNTIYF.

This clonotype was seen more than once but under ten times. The chain is built from TRBV24-1 and TRBJ2-3; 13 bases align to TRBD2. CDR1 KGHDR and CDR2 SFDVKD come from the germline V gene. The CDR3 loop spans 19 amino acids. The junction had 13 bases not matched to a gene; V was cut back by 3 bases and J by 5 bases. The CDR3 region is CATSDRTSGSLSGRDTQYF. CDR3 bases: TGTGCCACCAGTGATAGGACTAGCGGGAGTTTAAGCGGACGAGATACGCAGTATTTT.

The rearrangement links TRBV27 to TRBJ2-3; a possible D gene is TRBD1 (7 bases). Germline V lookup: CDR1 MNHEY, CDR2 SMNVEV (reference sequence). The CDR3 is 15 residues long. Trimming removed 6 bases from V and 6 bases from J, with 19 bases in between. As DNA, the CDR3 is TGTGCCAGCAGCTGGGGGGCAGGGGGGACGGATACGCAGTATTTT. Encoded protein: CASSWGAGGTDTQYF.

The chain uses TRBV6-5 and TRBJ1-2, with a possible D match to TRBD1 (6 bases). The CDR3 loop spans 15 amino acids. The germline CDR1 and CDR2 sequences are MNHEY and SVGAGI. V was clipped by 3 bases and J by 4 bases, with 15 bases between them. The CDR3 here is CASSYSTGFAYGYTF. In nucleotides, the CDR3 is TGTGCCAGCAGTTATTCTACAGGGTTCGCCTATGGCTACACCTTC.

This clonotype was observed a few times. V is TRBV7-2 and J is TRBJ2-7; D possibly corresponds to TRBD1 (5 bases). CDR1 is SGHTA, CDR2 FQGNSA, per germline. V gave up 4 bases and J gave up 0 bases, with 7 bases separating them. The CDR3 has 13 amino acids. For the CDR3, the DNA is TGTGCCAGCAGCTACCAGGGCTCCTACGAGCAGTACTTC. Translation gives CASSYQGSYEQYF.

This clonotype was observed a few times. The V gene is TRBV20-1, the J gene TRBJ2-3; D is possibly TRBD1 (6 bases). The CDR3 sequence is 11 residues long. V was pared by 5 bases and J by 9 bases, with 12 bases between. Per the germline V gene, CDR1 is DFQATT and CDR2 is SNEGSKA (reference sequence). The CDR3 bases are TGCAGTGCTTACAGGGAATGGACGCAGTATTTT. The encoded protein is CSAYREWTQYF.

V usage is TRBV5-4 and J usage is TRBJ2-5, with 7 bases fitting TRBD2. V was pared by 3 bases and J by 0 bases, with 5 bases of the junction left unmatched. Germline lookup yields CDR1 SGHNT and CDR2 YYREEE (reference sequence). The CDR3 is 15 amino acids. CDR3 nucleotide sequence: TGTGCCAGCAGCTCCGGGACTACCAACCAAGAGACCCAGTACTTC. As protein: CASSSGTTNQETQYF.

This clonotype was observed a few times. The chain employs TRBV18 and TRBJ2-1; TRBD2 aligns across 9 bases. CDR1 and CDR2 from the germline V gene are KGHSH and LQKENI. The CDR3 spans 17 residues. V lost 3 bases and J lost 4; bases outside the gene matches: 10. The CDR3 nucleotides read TGTGCCAGCTCACCCCCCGGCGGGAGGGCAGAGTACAATGAGCAGTTCTTC. Its translation: CASSPPGGRAEYNEQFF.

The chain couples TRBV7-3 to TRBJ1-2; D is undetermined. Germline V gene lookup returns CDR1 SGHTA and CDR2 FQGTGA. This CDR3 comprises 14 residues. The V end lost 5 bases, the J end lost 5 bases, and 15 bases lay between the germline ends. The CDR3 DNA reads TGTGCCAGCAGCCCCTCCGAGACCAATTATGGCTACACCTTC. This sequence encodes CASSPSETNYGYTF.

The CDR3 reads CASSRDFYGYTF. CDR3 nucleotide sequence: TGTGCCAGCAGCCGAGACTTCTATGGCTACACCTTC. The gene calls are TRBV6-5 and TRBJ1-2; no definite D call. The V end lost 6 bases, the J end lost 4 bases, and 9 bases lay between the germline ends. CDR1 MNHEY and CDR2 SVGAGI come from the germline V gene. CDR3 length: 12 amino acids.

The CDR3 DNA reads TGCGCCAGCAGCCAGGCCAGGGGGGGAGCCAAAAACATTCAGTACTTC. Its protein is CASSQARGGAKNIQYF. V is TRBV4-3 and J is TRBJ2-4, with D perhaps TRBD1 or TRBD2 (7 bases each). V was shortened by 3 bases and J by 0 bases, with 12 bases between the two germline ends. CDR1 and CDR2 from the germline V gene are LGHNA and YSLEER. The CDR3 runs 16 residues.

The chain couples TRBV6-2 or TRBV6-3 to TRBJ2-7, with TRBD1 as a possible D gene (6 bases). The CDR3 runs 15 residues. Looked up from germline, CDR1 is MNHEY and CDR2 is SVGEGT. The V end was cut by 9 bases, the J end by 3 bases, with 21 bases between. The CDR3 nucleotides read TGTGCCAGAAGAAAAACGGGACAAAGAAACTACGAGCAGTACTTC. It is translated as CARRKTGQRNYEQYF.

This clonotype was found a few times. The chain recombines TRBV5-8 with TRBJ2-3; TRBD2 aligns across 8 bases. The CDR3 covers 15 residues. J was trimmed by 6 bases and V by 4 bases; bases with no gene match: 10. The germline gives CDR1 SGHTS, CDR2 YDEGEE. The CDR3 bases are TGTGCCAGCAGCCTAAGGGGACTAGAGGGGGATACGCAGTATTTT. Protein sequence: CASSLRGLEGDTQYF.

This clonotype was seen more than once but under ten times. The gene calls are TRBV6-5 and TRBJ1-2; tentative D call: TRBD1 (5 bases). V shed 6 bases and J shed 2 bases, with 10 bases lying between them. The CDR3 spans 13 residues. CDR1 and CDR2 (germline): MNHEY, SVGAGI. CDR3 sequence reads: CASRDGANYGYTF. The CDR3 nucleotides read TGTGCCAGCAGAGACGGGGCAAACTATGGCTACACCTTC.

This clonotype was observed a handful of times. CDR3 sequence reads: CSARPPLILGGQPQHF. The CDR3 DNA sequence: TGCAGTGCTAGGCCCCCCTTGATCCTCGGAGGCCAGCCCCAGCATTTT. V and J are TRBV20-1 and TRBJ1-5; D is unclear. CDR3 length equals 16 residues. Germline values: CDR1 DFQATT, CDR2 SNEGSKA (reference sequence). Trimming removed 3 bases from V and 7 bases from J, with 22 bases in between.